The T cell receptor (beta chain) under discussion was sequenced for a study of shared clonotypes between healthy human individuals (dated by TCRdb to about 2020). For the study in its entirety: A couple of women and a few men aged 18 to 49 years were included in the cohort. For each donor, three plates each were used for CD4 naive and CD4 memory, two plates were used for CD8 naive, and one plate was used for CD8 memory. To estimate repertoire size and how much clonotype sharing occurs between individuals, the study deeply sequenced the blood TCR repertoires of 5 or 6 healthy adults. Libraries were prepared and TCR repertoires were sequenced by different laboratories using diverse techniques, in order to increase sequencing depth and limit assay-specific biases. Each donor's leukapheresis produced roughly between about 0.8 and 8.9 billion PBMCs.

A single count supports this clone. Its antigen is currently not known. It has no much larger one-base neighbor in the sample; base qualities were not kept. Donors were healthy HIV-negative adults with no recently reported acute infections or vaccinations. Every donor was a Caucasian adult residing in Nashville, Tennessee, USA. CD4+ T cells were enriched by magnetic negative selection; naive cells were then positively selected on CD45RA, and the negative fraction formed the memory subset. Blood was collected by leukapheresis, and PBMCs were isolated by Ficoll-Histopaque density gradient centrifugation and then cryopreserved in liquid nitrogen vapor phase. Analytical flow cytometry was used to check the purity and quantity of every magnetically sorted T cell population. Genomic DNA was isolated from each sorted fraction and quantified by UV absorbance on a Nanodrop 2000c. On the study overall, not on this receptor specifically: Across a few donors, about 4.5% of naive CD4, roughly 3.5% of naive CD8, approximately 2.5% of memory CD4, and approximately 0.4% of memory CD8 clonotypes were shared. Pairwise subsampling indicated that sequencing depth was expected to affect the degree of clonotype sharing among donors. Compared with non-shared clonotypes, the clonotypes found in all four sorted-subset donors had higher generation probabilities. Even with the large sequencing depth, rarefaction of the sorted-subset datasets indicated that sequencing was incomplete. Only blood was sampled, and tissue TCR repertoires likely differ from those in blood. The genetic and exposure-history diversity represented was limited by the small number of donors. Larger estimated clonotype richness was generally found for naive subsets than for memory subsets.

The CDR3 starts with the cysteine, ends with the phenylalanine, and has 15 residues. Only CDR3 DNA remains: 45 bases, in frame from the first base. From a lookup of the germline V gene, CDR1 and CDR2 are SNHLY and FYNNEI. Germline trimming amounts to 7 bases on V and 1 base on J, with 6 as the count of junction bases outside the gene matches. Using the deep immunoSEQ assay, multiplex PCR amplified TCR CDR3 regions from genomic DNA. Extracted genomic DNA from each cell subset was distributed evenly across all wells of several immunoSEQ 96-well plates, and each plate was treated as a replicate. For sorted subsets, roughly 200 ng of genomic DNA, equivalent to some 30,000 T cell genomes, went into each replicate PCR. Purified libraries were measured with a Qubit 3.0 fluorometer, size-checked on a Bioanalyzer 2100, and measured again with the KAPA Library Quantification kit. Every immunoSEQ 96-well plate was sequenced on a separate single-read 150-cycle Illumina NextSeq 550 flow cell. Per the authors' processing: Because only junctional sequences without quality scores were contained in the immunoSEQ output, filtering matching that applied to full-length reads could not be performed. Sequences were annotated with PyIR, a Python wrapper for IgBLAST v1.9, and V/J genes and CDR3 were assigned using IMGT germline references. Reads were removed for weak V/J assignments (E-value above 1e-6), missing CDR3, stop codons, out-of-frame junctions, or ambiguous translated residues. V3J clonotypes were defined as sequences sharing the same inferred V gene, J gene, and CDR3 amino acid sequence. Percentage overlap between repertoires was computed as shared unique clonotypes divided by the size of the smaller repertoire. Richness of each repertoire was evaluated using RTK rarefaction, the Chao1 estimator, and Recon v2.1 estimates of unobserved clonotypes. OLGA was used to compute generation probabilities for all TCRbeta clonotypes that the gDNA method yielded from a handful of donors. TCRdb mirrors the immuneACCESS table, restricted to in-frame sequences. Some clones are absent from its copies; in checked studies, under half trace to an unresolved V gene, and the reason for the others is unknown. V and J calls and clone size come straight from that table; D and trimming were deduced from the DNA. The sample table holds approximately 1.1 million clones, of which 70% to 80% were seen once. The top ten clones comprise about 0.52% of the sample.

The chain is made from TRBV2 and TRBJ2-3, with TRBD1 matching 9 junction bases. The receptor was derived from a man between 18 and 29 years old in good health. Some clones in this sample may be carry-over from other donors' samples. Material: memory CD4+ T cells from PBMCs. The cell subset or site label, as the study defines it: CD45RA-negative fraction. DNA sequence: TGTGCCAGCAAATACACAGGGGGCGGCACAGATACGCAGTATTTT. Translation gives CASKYTGGGTDTQYF.